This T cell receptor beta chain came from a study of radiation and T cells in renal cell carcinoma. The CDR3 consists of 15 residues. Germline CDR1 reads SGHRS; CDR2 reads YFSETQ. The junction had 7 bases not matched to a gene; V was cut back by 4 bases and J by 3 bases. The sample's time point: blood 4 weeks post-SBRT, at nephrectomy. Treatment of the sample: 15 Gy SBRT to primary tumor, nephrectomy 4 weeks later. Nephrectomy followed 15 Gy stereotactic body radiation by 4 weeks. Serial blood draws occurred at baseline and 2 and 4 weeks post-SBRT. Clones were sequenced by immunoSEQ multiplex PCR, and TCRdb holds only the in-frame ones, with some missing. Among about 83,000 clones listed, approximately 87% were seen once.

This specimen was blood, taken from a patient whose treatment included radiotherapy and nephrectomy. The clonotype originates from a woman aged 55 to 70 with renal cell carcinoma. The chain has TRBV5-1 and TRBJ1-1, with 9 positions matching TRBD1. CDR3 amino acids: CASSLQQGADTEAFF. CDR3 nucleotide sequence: TGCGCCAGCAGCCTCCAACAGGGGGCGGACACTGAAGCTTTCTTT.